The rows below give T cell receptor beta chains drawn from one sample of a study of cytomegalovirus exposure and HLA in healthy donors. Generated by immunoSEQ multiplex PCR, the TCRdb table keeps only in-frame clones and is missing some. Among some 120,000 clones listed, just under 95% were seen once. The sample was PBMCs. Receptor source: a woman aged 18-29 years in good health and CMV-seronegative. CDR3s include the opening cysteine and the closing phenylalanine or tryptophan. The D gene is left open where the match is weak.

j_call d_call cdr3_length v_call cdr3_nt cdr3_aa
TRBJ1-1 . 14 TRBV15 TGTGCCACCAGCCCTATGGACAGGAACACTGAAGCTTTCTTT CATSPMDRNTEAFF
TRBJ1-2 . 14 TRBV15 TGTGCCACCAGCAGAGTAGGGCAGGGCGATGGCTACACCTTC CATSRVGQGDGYTF
TRBJ2-1 TRBD2 14 TRBV7-9 TGTGCCAGCAGCTTAGCGGGGGGGTACAATGAGCAGTTCTTC CASSLAGGYNEQFF
TRBJ1-1 . 15 TRBV5-1 TGCGCCAGCAGCTCGGTGAGCGCCTTGAACACTGAAGCTTTCTTT CASSSVSALNTEAFF
TRBJ2-5 . 14 TRBV13 TGTGCCAGCAGCCCCTCGGGGAATCAAGAGACCCAGTACTTC CASSPSGNQETQYF
TRBJ2-7 . 14 TRBV6-5 TGTGCCAGCGGAGCGCCGGGGGAAACCTACGAGCAGTACTTC CASGAPGETYEQYF
TRBJ1-2 TRBD1 15 TRBV13 TGTGCCAGCAGCTTGGGACAGGGACCGGGGTATGGCTACACCTTC CASSLGQGPGYGYTF
TRBJ2-1 . 14 TRBV6-5 TGTGCCAGCAGTCAGCGGAACTCCTACAATGAGCAGTTCTTC CASSQRNSYNEQFF
TRBJ2-3 . 18 TRBV27 TGTGCCAGCAGTTCACCCATCACAGCGGAGGCGGGTACAGATACGCAGTATTTT CASSSPITAEAGTDTQYF
TRBJ2-3 . 14 TRBV10-1 TGCGCCAGCAGTGACCCGGGTGGCACAGATACGCAGTATTTT CASSDPGGTDTQYF
TRBJ2-7 . 10 TRBV2 TGTGCCAGCCGGTCGAACGAGCAGTACTTC CASRSNEQYF
TRBJ2-1 TRBD2 15 TRBV5-1 TGCGCCAGCAGCGGGGGACTAGCGGAAATGGGGGAGCAGTTCTTC CASSGGLAEMGEQFF
TRBJ2-7 . 14 TRBV7-6 TGTGCCAGCAGCTTAGATACGACAGTCTACGAGCAGTACTTC CASSLDTTVYEQYF
TRBJ2-7 TRBD2 15 TRBV7-9 TGTGCCAGCAGCTCAGGACTAGCGGGGGTCTACGAGCAGTACTTC CASSSGLAGVYEQYF
TRBJ1-5 TRBD1 15 TRBV5-6 TGTGCCAGCAGCCAAGACAGGGGGATGAATCAGCCCCAGCATTTT CASSQDRGMNQPQHF
TRBJ1-1 . 14 TRBV6-5 TGTGCCAGCAGTTACCAGACAGCGAACACTGAAGCTTTCTTT CASSYQTANTEAFF
TRBJ1-5 . 13 TRBV28 TGTGCCAGCAAACGGGACACTAATCAGCCCCAGCATTTT CASKRDTNQPQHF
TRBJ2-2 . 12 TRBV6-5 TGTGCCACCTCCACAGATATCGGGGAGCTGTTTTTT CATSTDIGELFF
TRBJ2-2 TRBD2 14 TRBV29-1 TGCAGCGTTGACACTAGCGGGAGTACCGGGGAGCTGTTTTTT CSVDTSGSTGELFF
TRBJ2-7 TRBD2 15 TRBV28 TGTGCCAGCAGCTTGTTTAGCGGGAGGGACCACGAGCAGTACTTC CASSLFSGRDHEQYF
TRBJ1-1 . 15 TRBV5-1 TGCGCCAGCAGCCCTCTCCAGAGGGGAGGCACTGAAGCTTTCTTT CASSPLQRGGTEAFF
TRBJ2-5 TRBD2 13 TRBV2 TGTGCCAGCAGGGCGGGGGAGGTGGAGACCCAGTACTTC CASRAGEVETQYF
TRBJ2-3 TRBD2 13 TRBV5-6 TGTGCCAGCAGCCCGGACCAGCGGGGGGGCGAGTATTTT CASSPDQRGGEYF
TRBJ2-7 . 14 TRBV14 TGTGCCAGCAGCCATGGGCATGGCCTCGGCGAGCAGTACTTC CASSHGHGLGEQYF
TRBJ1-5 . 16 TRBV6-6 TGTGCCAGCAGTTACTCATTCGGGTCAAGCAATCAGCCCCAGCATTTT CASSYSFGSSNQPQHF
TRBJ1-2 . 14 TRBV2 TGTGCCACCCCCGGCTGGAAAGGAGCCTATGGCTACACCTTC CATPGWKGAYGYTF
TRBJ2-3 TRBD2 18 TRBV7-6 TGTGCCAGCAGCTTAGTTAGCGGGGAAAGCACTAGCACAGATACGCAGTATTTT CASSLVSGESTSTDTQYF
TRBJ2-3 . 12 TRBV5-4 TGTGCCAGCAGCTCGGAGCGGGATACGCAGTATTTT CASSSERDTQYF
TRBJ1-5 . 13 TRBV19 TGTGCCAGTAGTATGGGAGGGCACCGGCCCCAGCATTTT CASSMGGHRPQHF
TRBJ2-7 . 15 TRBV7-2 TGTGCCAGCAGCTTAGGGGGAGGACATTTTTACGAGCAGTACTTC CASSLGGGHFYEQYF
TRBJ1-1 . 14 TRBV27 TGTGCCAGCAGCTTGACAGGAATGGGCACTGAAGCTTTCTTT CASSLTGMGTEAFF
TRBJ2-7 TRBD2 15 TRBV6-4 TGTGCCAGCAGTATTAGCGGGGGGGCCTTCCACGAGCAGTACTTC CASSISGGAFHEQYF
TRBJ2-7 TRBD1 13 TRBV7-9 TGTGCCAGCAGTCCGGGACAGACTCACGAGCAGTACTTC CASSPGQTHEQYF
TRBJ2-5 . 14 TRBV7-9 TGTGCCAGCAGCTTAGTACAGTTCCAAGAGACCCAGTACTTC CASSLVQFQETQYF
TRBJ1-3 . 14 TRBV6-1 TGTGCCAGCAGTGAAGCGCTCTCCCTAGAGGGCATATATTTT CASSEALSLEGIYF
TRBJ2-7 TRBD1 14 TRBV30 TGTGCCTGGAGATTGGCGGACAGGGGGAACGAGCAGTACTTC CAWRLADRGNEQYF
TRBJ2-3 . 15 TRBV28 TGTGCCAGCAGTTTCCAGGGGATCAGCACAGATACGCAGTATTTT CASSFQGISTDTQYF
TRBJ2-5 . 15 TRBV28 TGTGCCAGCAAGACTCGACAGCCTCGTCAAGAGACCCAGTACTTC CASKTRQPRQETQYF
TRBJ2-7 . 16 TRBV28 TGTGCCAGCAGGCTAAGGATGGGGGCCACCCCTTTCGAGCAGTACTTC CASRLRMGATPFEQYF
TRBJ1-1 . 15 TRBV19 TGTGCCAGTAGTATAGCTTGGTACGCGGGAACTGAAGCTTTCTTT CASSIAWYAGTEAFF